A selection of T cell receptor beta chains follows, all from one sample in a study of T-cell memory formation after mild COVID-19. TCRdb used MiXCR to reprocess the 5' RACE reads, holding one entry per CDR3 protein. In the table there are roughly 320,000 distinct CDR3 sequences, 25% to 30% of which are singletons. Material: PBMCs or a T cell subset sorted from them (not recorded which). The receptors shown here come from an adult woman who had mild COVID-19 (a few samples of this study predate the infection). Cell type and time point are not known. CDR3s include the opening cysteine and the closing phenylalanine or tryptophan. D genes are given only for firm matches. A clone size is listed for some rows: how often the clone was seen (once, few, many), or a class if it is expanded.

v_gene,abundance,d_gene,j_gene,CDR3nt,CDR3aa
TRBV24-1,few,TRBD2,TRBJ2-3,TGTGCCTCGGGTAATCCGGGAGGCCTGAACGGAGATACGCAGTATTTT,CASGNPGGLNGDTQYF
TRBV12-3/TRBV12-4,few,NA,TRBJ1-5,TGTGCCAGCAGAACAGGGTCTAGCAATCAGCCCCAGCATTTT,CASRTGSSNQPQHF
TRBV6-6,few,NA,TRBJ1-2,TGTGCCACCACGGGGTACGGGACTGGCTACACCTTC,CATTGYGTGYTF
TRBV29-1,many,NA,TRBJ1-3,TGCAGCGTTTTCGACAGGAATAATGGAAACACCATATATTTT,CSVFDRNNGNTIYF
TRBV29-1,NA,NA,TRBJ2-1,TGCAGCGTTGAAGCGGGCCCCGGGCTCAACAATGAGCAGTTCTTC,CSVEAGPGLNNEQFF
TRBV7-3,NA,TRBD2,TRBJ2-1,TGTGCCAGCAGCTTTAGCGGGCGTGAGCAGTTCTTC,CASSFSGREQFF
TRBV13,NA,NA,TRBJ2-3,TGTGCCAGCAGCCCCCGAAGGGGGGGCGCAGATACGCAGTATTTT,CASSPRRGGADTQYF
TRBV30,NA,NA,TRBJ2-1,TGTGCCTGGAGTGGGGGGAGTTACAATGAGCAGTTCTTC,CAWSGGSYNEQFF
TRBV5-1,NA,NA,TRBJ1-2,TGCGCCAGCAGCTTGGGGGACACCGCTAACTATGGCTACACCTTC,CASSLGDTANYGYTF
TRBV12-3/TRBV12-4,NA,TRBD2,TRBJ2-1,TGTGCCAGCAGTCTGGAACTAGCGGGGAGAAGTGGGGAGCAGTTCTTC,CASSLELAGRSGEQFF
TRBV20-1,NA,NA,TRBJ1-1,TGCAGTGCTAGAGGTGCAGGCACTGAAGCTTTCTTT,CSARGAGTEAFF
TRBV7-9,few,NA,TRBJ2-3,TGTGCCAGCAGCTATCGGACAGGCACAGATACGCAGTATTTT,CASSYRTGTDTQYF